This T cell receptor (beta chain) was found in a study of molecular identifiers for immune sequencing clone quantification (dated by TCRdb to the late 2010s). At the level of the whole study: For a replicate experiment, the RNA from either about 20,000 or 100,000 naive CD8 T cells was divided into five aliquots, and four of those aliquots went on to sequencing. This methods study benchmarked molecular-identifier clustering-based TCR repertoire sequencing (MIDCIRS) and TCR RNA copy counting, using CD8 T cells to do so.

The library was built by means of PCR. Sequencing used an Illumina HiSeq 4000. Bulk TCR libraries were made following a previously described method, with the TCR primers given in Table S5. Total RNA was purified with the Qiagen AllPrep DNA/RNA kit. Before analysis, reads from multiple sequencing runs of the same library were pooled. The published analysis was carried out like this. Only reads with exact TCR constant sequence were kept, trimmed to 150 nt, and grouped by their 12-nt molecular barcodes. Reads within each barcode group were sub-clustered using a 15% Levenshtein threshold, and quality-weighted consensus sequences were constructed for each RNA molecule. Non-functional sequences were excluded, and lower-count sequences lying one edit away from another sequence were also excluded. Based on a fit of two negative binomial distributions, barcode sub-clusters having less than 20% of the maximum read count were discarded. TCRdb redid the processing of the public reads, applying fastp at Q25 and MiXCR, and retained in-frame beta chains. When rows share a CDR3 protein, they turn into one entry using the most common DNA and genes. The V and J calls were not made by the authors but by TCRdb's processing. The sample has 70,000 to 90,000 distinct CDR3 sequences on record, roughly a fifth of them singletons. The ten largest make up 0.85% to 1.2% of the sample.

What the authors observed across the whole study: Highly expanded clone sizes could be underestimated if identical TCR molecules share a barcode. When barcode sub-clustering was not used, chimeric consensus sequences inflated TCR diversity, with chimeras reaching as high as 47%. Naive libraries contained spiked-in Jurkat TCR RNA (roughly 10 copies' worth), which is not part of the donor repertoire. Modeling indicated around 2.7 TCR RNA copies recovered per cell, compared with around 10 by digital PCR, which implies a capture efficiency of 25% to 35%. In CMV-specific effector cells, over 99% of molecules were held by clones above 20 RNA copies, whereas under 1% of molecules were held by such clones in naive cells. Spiked-in Jurkat TCR RNA equal to a single cell's worth was reported to be detectable even within 1,100,000 naive CD8 T cells.

Libraries of naive CD8 T cells were built from anywhere between about 17,000 and 1,000,000 sorted cells, with 10%, 30% or 50% of the purified RNA used. Naive CD8 T cells, defined as CD8+CD4-CCR7+CD45RA+, were FACS-sorted into RLT Plus buffer on a BD FACSAria II. To test detection sensitivity, Jurkat RNA equivalent to approximately ten TCR copies was spiked into samples of roughly 18,000-1,100,000 naive CD8 T cells. Enrichment of CD8 T cells was done with RosetteSep CD8+ T Cell Enrichment Cocktail plus Ficoll-Paque, and ACK red cell lysis came afterward. This clonotype was observed many times. Its antigen has not been determined. No qualities accompany the bases; no much larger clone lies one base away. The CDR3 measures 15 amino acids from cysteine to phenylalanine. The DNA shown is the 45-base CDR3, in frame from base 1. V loses 7 bases at its end and J loses 1 base; junction bases beyond the gene matches: 5.

This receptor was obtained from a human donor in good health. Some libraries in this study had Jurkat cell RNA spiked in. Sequenced input: naive CD8+ T cells from blood, with Jurkat cell RNA spiked in. This specimen's cell subset or site label, per the study, means: FACS-sorted CD8+CD4-CCR7+CD45RA+ naive T cells. The V gene is TRBV12-3 or TRBV12-4 and the J gene is TRBJ2-7; 12 junctional bases match TRBD2. The DNA sequence is given as TGTGCCAGCAAACCGACTAGCGGGAGTTCCTACGAGCAGTACTTC. The resulting protein is CASKPTSGSSYEQYF.